Below, 21 T cell receptor beta chains from the same sample are listed, as sequenced in a study of cytomegalovirus exposure and HLA in healthy donors. PCR employed 60 Vbeta and 13 Jbeta primers. Using immunoSEQ multiplex PCR, the repertoire was profiled, and TCRdb retains in-frame clones only, with some absent. The sample lists roughly 150,000 clones; approximately 88% were seen once. The sample consisted of PBMCs. Source of these receptors: a woman younger than 35 in good health and CMV-seronegative.

With respect to this clone: A junction boundary mismatches the germline segment, possibly from a read error. The chain combines TRBV7-9 with TRBJ1-2; TRBD1 agrees at 7 bases. This CDR3 is built from 15 residues. Looked up from germline, CDR1 is SEHNR and CDR2 is FQNEAQ (reference sequence). CDR3 sequence (DNA): TGTTCCAGCAGCTTAGGTCTCCAGGGACAGTATGGCTACACCTTC. This encodes CSSSLGLQGQYGYTF.

V and J are TRBV6-4 and TRBJ2-1; the match to TRBD2 covers 7 bases. The CDR3 consists of 16 residues. V dropped 6 bases and J dropped 0; count of bases not matched to a gene: 8. The germline gives CDR1 MRHNA, CDR2 SNTAGT. The CDR3 coding sequence is TGTGCCAGCAGACCGAGGGCGGGGGTCTCCTACAATGAGCAGTTCTTC. Translating it yields CASRPRAGVSYNEQFF.

V usage is TRBV5-1 and J usage is TRBJ2-2, with 10 bases identical to TRBD2. After removal of 1 base from V and 6 bases from J, the junction contained 9 bases not matched to a gene. The CDR3 sequence is 17 residues long. Germline CDR1 and CDR2: SGHRS and YFSETQ. The CDR3 region is CASSLWDSGGASGELFF. The CDR3 nucleotides read TGCGCCAGCAGCTTGTGGGACAGCGGGGGGGCCTCCGGGGAGCTGTTTTTT.

The chain employs TRBV4-1 and TRBJ2-7; D not resolved. Trimming removed 1 base at V and 3 bases at J, with 7 bases between. The CDR3 covers 13 residues. Germline V gene lookup returns CDR1 MGHRA and CDR2 YSYEKL. In DNA, the CDR3 is TGCGCCAGCAGCCAAGGCCCACTCTACGAGCAGTACTTC. This translates into CASSQGPLYEQYF.

The chain links TRBV7-9 to TRBJ2-2; TRBD1 matches at 8 bases. CDR1 and CDR2 from the germline V gene are SEHNR and FQNEAQ (reference sequence). This CDR3 comprises 16 residues. V dropped 4 bases and J dropped 6; count of bases not matched to a gene: 10. CDR3 residues: CASSSLVDRDPGELFF. CDR3 nucleotides: TGTGCCAGCAGCTCCTTGGTGGACAGGGATCCCGGGGAGCTGTTTTTT.

The chain couples TRBV21-1 to TRBJ2-2; TRBD2 was called by the table and not checked on the DNA. TRBV21-1 is tagged as a pseudogene. This CDR3 is 20 amino acids long. This chain's CDR3 is CASSNPDSTSGGLGTGELFF. As DNA, the CDR3 is TGTGCCAGCAGCAACCCAGACTCTACTAGCGGGGGGTTGGGCACCGGGGAGCTGTTTTTT.

This chain connects TRBV30 to TRBJ2-2; 8 bases match TRBD1. Germline CDR1 and CDR2: GTSNPN and SVGIG (reference sequence). With V trimmed by 3 bases and J by 5 bases, 5 bases remained unmatched. The CDR3 contains 14 residues. This chain's CDR3 is CAWSRQGWTGELFF. The CDR3 DNA reads as TGTGCCTGGAGCAGACAGGGGTGGACCGGGGAGCTGTTTTTT.

This clone was counted only a few times. This rearrangement joins TRBV28 to TRBJ1-6; D not certain. V was pared by 2 bases and J by 10 bases, with 15 bases between. Germline CDR1 and CDR2: MDHEN and SYDVKM. CDR3 length: 15 residues. Here the CDR3 DNA reads TGTGCCAGCAGTTTAATCGGCAGGCTCTTCTCACCCCTCCACTTT. This translates into CASSLIGRLFSPLHF.

The chain carries TRBV5-4 and TRBJ1-4; D is uncertain. This CDR3 has 13 amino acids. Deletions cut 0 bases from V and 7 bases from J, with 7 bases between. Germline lookup yields CDR1 SGHNT and CDR2 YYREEE (reference sequence). The CDR3 DNA reads TGTGCCAGCAGCTTGGTGTCGGGTGAAAAACTGTTTTTT. Translation gives CASSLVSGEKLFF.

The V call is TRBV5-1, the J call TRBJ1-2; 7 bases fit TRBD1. The germline CDR1 and CDR2 sequences are SGHRS and YFSETQ. Trimming cost V 2 bases and J 4 bases; bases outside gene matches: 11. This CDR3 is built from 16 residues. CDR3 amino acids: CASSLPGTESSYGYTF. Written as DNA, the CDR3 is TGCGCCAGCAGCTTACCCGGGACAGAAAGCTCCTATGGCTACACCTTC.

This rearrangement joins TRBV9 to TRBJ1-2; 10 bases match TRBD1. This CDR3 has 16 amino acids. CDR1 and CDR2 (germline): SGDLS, YYNGEE. V trimming: 4 bases; J trimming: 3 bases; junction bases outside the gene matches: 9. The CDR3 reads CASSPSGTGVYYGYTF. As DNA, the CDR3 is TGTGCCAGCAGCCCTTCCGGGACAGGGGTATACTATGGCTACACCTTC.

The rearrangement joins TRBV10-2 to TRBJ1-4; 8 bases match TRBD1. From germline, CDR1 is WSHSY and CDR2 SAAADI. The V segment lost 2 bases and the J segment 7 bases; nucleotides outside the gene matches: 9. CDR3 size: 16 residues. CDR3 nucleotide sequence: TGCGCCAGCAGTGAGCCCACAGGGGGGATAGGTGAAAAACTGTTTTTT. Encoded protein: CASSEPTGGIGEKLFF.

This chain connects TRBV9 to TRBJ2-7, with 9 positions matching TRBD2. CDR1 is SGDLS, CDR2 YYNGEE, per germline. Trimming took 3 bases from V and 2 from J; bases not matched to a gene: 9. The CDR3 is made up of 16 amino acids. The CDR3 here is CASSATSGGLPYEQYF. CDR3 nucleotide sequence: TGTGCCAGCAGCGCAACCAGCGGGGGGCTCCCCTACGAGCAGTACTTC.

The chain is built from TRBV6-5 and TRBJ1-2; no clear D. Germline V CDR1 and CDR2: MNHEY, SVGAGI. The V end was cut by 3 bases, the J end by 2 bases, with 13 bases between. This CDR3 spans 15 amino acids. The CDR3 region is CASSYSGTANYGYTF. The CDR3 coding sequence is TGTGCCAGCAGTTATAGCGGCACGGCGAACTATGGCTACACCTTC.

The chain combines TRBV28 with TRBJ2-3; 10 bases are shared with TRBD2. CDR1 and CDR2 (germline): MDHEN, SYDVKM. After removal of 3 bases from V and 7 bases from J, the junction contained 7 bases not matched to a gene. The CDR3 is made up of 15 amino acids. CDR3 loop: CASSFQRGGRNTQYF. Here the CDR3 DNA reads TGTGCCAGCAGTTTCCAGCGGGGGGGCAGGAATACGCAGTATTTT.

The rearrangement uses TRBV18 and TRBJ1-1, with 8 bases that match TRBD1. The CDR3 loop spans 16 amino acids. The V segment lost 0 bases and the J segment 0 bases; nucleotides outside the gene matches: 3. The V gene's germline CDR1 is KGHSH and CDR2 LQKENI. For the CDR3, the DNA is TGTGCCAGCTCACCACCAATGGGACAGGTGAACACTGAAGCTTTCTTT. Translated, it gives CASSPPMGQVNTEAFF.

This chain uses TRBV6-1 with TRBJ2-3; D remains unclear. This CDR3 contains 14 residues. Trimming stripped 0 bases from V and 3 bases from J, with 7 bases between. Germline-derived CDR1 and CDR2 are MNHNS and SASEGT. Written as DNA, the CDR3 is TGTGCCAGCAGTGAAGCGGCGGAGACAGATACGCAGTATTTT. Residues: CASSEAAETDTQYF.

This chain links TRBV27 with TRBJ2-7, with 12 bases that match TRBD2. The J segment lost 2 bases and the V segment lost 4 bases, leaving 3 bases of the junction unmatched. The CDR3 spans 15 residues. Germline V gives CDR1 MNHEY, CDR2 SMNVEV (reference sequence). This chain's CDR3 is CASSSLAGGAYEQYF. The CDR3 DNA reads as TGTGCCAGCAGTTCGCTAGCGGGGGGGGCCTACGAGCAGTACTTC.

The CDR3 spells CASRPGTPYEQYF. CDR3 sequence (DNA): TGTGCCAGCAGACCCGGGACACCCTACGAGCAGTACTTC. The chain joins TRBV11-2 to TRBJ2-7; possible D gene TRBD1, 6 bases. V was shortened by 6 bases and J by 2 bases, with 11 bases between the two germline ends. Germline-derived CDR1 and CDR2 are SGHAT and FQNNGV. The CDR3 sequence is 13 residues long.

The genes are TRBV7-8 and TRBJ1-5; TRBD1 matches 7 bases. This CDR3 has 16 residues. V was pared by 0 bases and J by 2 bases, with 4 bases of the junction left unmatched. CDR1 SGHVS and CDR2 FQNEAQ come from the germline V gene. CDR3 bases: TGTGCCAGCAGCTTAGCCAGGGGGAACGGCAATCAGCCCCAGCATTTT. Protein product: CASSLARGNGNQPQHF.

The count of this clone is one. The CDR3 loop reads CASRTPKTGNTEAFF. CDR3 nucleotides: TGTGCCAGCAGGACCCCAAAGACAGGGAACACTGAAGCTTTCTTT. This rearrangement joins TRBV6-1 to TRBJ1-1; perhaps TRBD1 as D (6 bases). Germline V CDR1 and CDR2: MNHNS, SASEGT. The CDR3 sequence is 15 residues long. With 6 bases removed from V and 1 base from J, the gap between germline ends came to 15 bases.